The 15 T cell receptor beta chains below all came from one sample that was sequenced in a study of blood T cell repertoires in COVID-19. Profiled with immunoSEQ multiplex PCR; TCRdb holds only in-frame clones, not every one. The data show approximately 190,000 clones, with around four fifths seen just once and about a fifth held by the top ten. Sequencing input: peripheral blood. The receptors were sampled from a human donor in a cohort sampled during active COVID-19.

The J gene is TRBJ1-5, the V gene TRBV28, with 10 bases fitting TRBD1. This CDR3 is built from 15 residues. CDR1 is MDHEN and CDR2 is SYDVKM in the germline V gene. The V gene end was trimmed by 5 bases and the J gene end by 6 bases; junction bases not matched to a gene: 7. CDR3 amino acids: CASSHRTGGTQPQHF. For the CDR3, the DNA is TGTGCCAGCAGTCACAGGACAGGGGGTACTCAGCCCCAGCATTTT. Combining the CDR3 with reference TRBV28 and TRBJ1-5 gives the whole variable domain DVKVTQSSRYLVKRTGEKVFLECVQDMDHENMFWYRQDPGLGLRLIYFSYDVKMKEKGDIPEGYSVSREKKERFSLILESASTNQTSMYLCASSHRTGGTQPQHFGDGTRLSIL.

V usage is TRBV5-4 and J usage is TRBJ2-1; tentatively, D is TRBD2 (6 bases). The germline CDR1 and CDR2 sequences are SGHNT and YYREEE (reference sequence). This CDR3 contains 14 residues. Trimming left V 5 bases short and J 2 bases short, with 11 bases between. CDR3 nucleotides: TGTGCCAGCAGGCGGGACCCCACCTACAATGAGCAGTTCTTC. The encoded protein is CASRRDPTYNEQFF.

The chain employs TRBV5-1 and TRBJ2-7; D possibly corresponds to TRBD1 (5 bases). CDR3 length equals 13 residues. Deletions cut 3 bases from V and 3 bases from J, with 10 bases between. Germline V gene sequence: CDR1 SGHRS, CDR2 YFSETQ. CDR3 DNA sequence: TGCGCCAGCAGCTCCAGGGTGGGCTACGAGCAGTACTTC. It translates to CASSSRVGYEQYF. Looking up the rest from reference TRBV5-1 and TRBJ2-7 gives the full variable domain: KAGVTQTPRYLIKTRGQQVTLSCSPISGHRSVSWYQQTPGQGLQFLFEYFSETQRNKGNFPGRFSGRQFSNSRSEMNVSTLELGDSALYLCASSSRVGYEQYFGPGTRLTVT.

This clone was recorded only once. V and J are TRBV5-5 and TRBJ1-2; a weak D match, TRBD1 (6 bases). Germline V lookup: CDR1 SGHKS, CDR2 YYEKEE (reference sequence). This CDR3 is built from 13 residues. The V end lost 3 bases, the J end lost 11 bases, and 17 bases lay between the germline ends. CDR3 nucleotides: TGTGCCAGCAGCTCGGACAGCTTGACAGGTTACACCTTC. Translating gives CASSSDSLTGYTF.

The rearrangement joins TRBV15 to TRBJ1-2; no definite D call. From germline, CDR1 is LNHNV and CDR2 YYDKDF (reference sequence). This CDR3 region has 14 residues. Trimming removed 1 base at V and 6 bases at J, with 12 bases between. The CDR3 is CATSRGLEFDGYTF. As DNA, the CDR3 is TGTGCCACCAGCAGAGGATTAGAATTTGATGGCTACACCTTC.

The rearrangement joins TRBV18 to TRBJ1-3, with 7 bases fitting TRBD1. The CDR3 is made up of 14 amino acids. J lost 9 bases, V lost 4 bases, and 9 bases had no gene match. The germline V gene encodes CDR1 KGHSH and CDR2 LQKENI. The CDR3 nucleotides are TGTGCCAGCTCACAGGGACAGCTCCGTGGCACCATATATTTT. This encodes CASSQGQLRGTIYF.

This clone was picked up one time. This chain links TRBV5-1 with TRBJ1-1; D gene unclear. Germline V gene sequence: CDR1 SGHRS, CDR2 YFSETQ. The V end lost 0 bases, the J end lost 6 bases, and 12 bases lay between the germline ends. CDR3 length: 14 residues. The CDR3 is CASSLEPTLSEAFF. The CDR3 DNA is TGCGCCAGCAGCTTGGAGCCCACGCTTTCTGAAGCTTTCTTT.

The chain has TRBV27 and TRBJ2-3; 8 bases are a match to TRBD1. After removal of 6 bases from V and 5 bases from J, the junction contained 4 bases not matched to a gene. CDR1 and CDR2 (germline): MNHEY, SMNVEV (reference sequence). CDR3 size: 13 residues. CDR3: CASRPGQGDTQYF. CDR3 sequence (DNA): TGTGCCAGCAGACCCGGACAGGGAGATACGCAGTATTTT.

The chain joins TRBV9 to TRBJ2-3; D is possibly TRBD2 (6 bases). The CDR3 totals 16 residues. V was trimmed by 2 bases and J by 6 bases, leaving 19 bases between them. The germline CDR1 and CDR2 sequences are SGDLS and YYNGEE. This CDR3 is CASSVGSSKVVDTQYF. The DNA for the CDR3 is TGTGCCAGCAGCGTCGGGAGCTCAAAGGTAGTGGATACGCAGTATTTT.

CDR3 bases: TGTGCCAGCAGCAGACAGGGGGCAGAGACCCAGTACTTC. Translated: CASSRQGAETQYF. The gene calls are TRBV3-1 (or the pseudogene TRBV3-2) and TRBJ2-5; 10 bases are a match to TRBD1. Germline trimming cut 5 bases from V and 4 bases from J; bases unmatched to any gene: 1. Germline CDR1 reads LGHDT; CDR2 reads YNNKEL (reference sequence). This CDR3 region has 13 residues.

This chain joins TRBV2 and TRBJ2-5; 9 bases line up with TRBD2. J lost 3 bases, V lost 2 bases, and 7 bases had no gene match. Germline CDR1 reads SNHLY; CDR2 reads FYNNEI. The CDR3 covers 16 residues. CDR3: CASSEWGSGGEETQYF. CDR3 nucleotide sequence: TGTGCCAGCAGTGAATGGGGTAGCGGGGGAGAAGAGACCCAGTACTTC.

The chain links TRBV29-1 to TRBJ2-5; D might be TRBD2 (5 bases). There are 12 residues in the CDR3. V dropped 3 bases and J dropped 4 bases, with 9 bases sitting between them. CDR1 and CDR2 from the germline V gene are SQVTM and ANQGSEA. CDR3 in amino acids: CSVDEGLETQYF. DNA of the CDR3: TGCAGCGTTGACGAGGGTTTAGAGACCCAGTACTTC.

The chain couples TRBV6-5 to TRBJ1-1; 9 positions agree with TRBD1. The V gene end was trimmed by 6 bases and the J gene end by 1 base; junction bases not matched to a gene: 3. From germline, CDR1 is MNHEY and CDR2 SVGAGI. The CDR3 extends over 14 amino acids. CDR3 DNA sequence: TGTGCCAGCAGCAAACAGGGGGCGAACACTGAAGCTTTCTTT. Translated: CASSKQGANTEAFF.

The chain employs TRBV3-1 (or the pseudogene TRBV3-2) and TRBJ1-1; no firm D call. Germline V gene data show CDR1 as LGHDT and CDR2 as YNNKEL (reference sequence). This CDR3 has 14 residues. V lost 4 bases and J 5 bases, leaving 14 bases between the germline ends. The CDR3 region has the DNA TGTGCCAGCAGCCCGGGTCAAGTCAAGACTGAAGCTTTCTTT. Encoded protein: CASSPGQVKTEAFF.

This chain joins TRBV24-1 and TRBJ2-3, with 7 bases that match TRBD1. The germline gives CDR1 KGHDR, CDR2 SFDVKD. This CDR3 is built from 13 residues. The ends lost 8 bases at V and 1 base at J; junction bases unmatched: 2. CDR3 nucleotide sequence: TGTGCCACCACAGACAGGGGCACAGATACGCAGTATTTT. Translated: CATTDRGTDTQYF.